The source of this TCR beta chain is a study of blood T cell repertoires in COVID-19. Clinical histories supplied by participants themselves formed the basis of cohort assignment. Libraries were prepared by immunoSEQ multiplex PCR; TCRdb keeps only in-frame clonotypes and omits some of them. The sample shows roughly 220,000 clones, around 88% of them seen only once. The CDR3 loop spans 16 amino acids. Trimming cost V 5 bases and J 0 bases, with 14 bases left between them. The germline V gene encodes CDR1 SGHTA and CDR2 FQGNSA. The chain carries TRBV7-2 and TRBJ1-5, with D perhaps matching TRBD1 (6 bases). The receptor comes from a woman in her fifties or sixties with acute COVID-19. The sample taken for sequencing was PBMCs or T cells enriched from blood (not recorded which). The CDR3 loop reads CASSLQAGASNQPQHF. CDR3 bases: TGTGCCAGCAGCCTCCAGGCGGGGGCTAGCAATCAGCCCCAGCATTTT.